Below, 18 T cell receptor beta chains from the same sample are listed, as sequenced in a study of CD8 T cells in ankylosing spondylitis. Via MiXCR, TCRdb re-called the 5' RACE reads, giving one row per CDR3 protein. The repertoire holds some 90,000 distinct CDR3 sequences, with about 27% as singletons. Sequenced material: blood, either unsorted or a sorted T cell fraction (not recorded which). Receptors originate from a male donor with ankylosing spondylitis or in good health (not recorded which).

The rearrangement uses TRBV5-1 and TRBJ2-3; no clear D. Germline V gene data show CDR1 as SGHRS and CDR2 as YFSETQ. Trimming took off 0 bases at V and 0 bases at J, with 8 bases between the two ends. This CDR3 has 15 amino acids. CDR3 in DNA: TGCGCCAGCAGCTTGGAGTACTCAAGCACAGATACGCAGTATTTT. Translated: CASSLEYSSTDTQYF.

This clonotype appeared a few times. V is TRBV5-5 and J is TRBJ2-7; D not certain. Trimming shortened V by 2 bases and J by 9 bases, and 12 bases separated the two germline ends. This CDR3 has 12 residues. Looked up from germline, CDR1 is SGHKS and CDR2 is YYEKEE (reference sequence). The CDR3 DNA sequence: TGTGCCAGCAGCTTAACGGAGTTTGGGCAGTACGTC. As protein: CASSLTEFGQYV.

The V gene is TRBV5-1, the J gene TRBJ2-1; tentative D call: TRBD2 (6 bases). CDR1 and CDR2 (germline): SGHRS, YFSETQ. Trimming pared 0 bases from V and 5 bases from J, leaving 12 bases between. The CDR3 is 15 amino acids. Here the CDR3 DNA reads TGCGCCAGCAGCTTGGAGAGGAGGGACCACAATGAGCAGTTCTTC. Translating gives CASSLERRDHNEQFF.

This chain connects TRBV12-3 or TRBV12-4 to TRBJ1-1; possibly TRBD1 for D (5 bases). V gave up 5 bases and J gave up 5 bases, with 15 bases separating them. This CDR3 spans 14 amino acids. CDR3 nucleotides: TGTGCCAGCAGTCCCACAGGCGGAGGGACTGAAGCTTTCTTT. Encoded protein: CASSPTGGGTEAFF.

The CDR3 loop is CASSLVVGSGNEQFF. CDR3 nucleotide sequence: TGTGCCAGCAGCTTAGTCGTGGGATCGGGAAATGAGCAGTTCTTC. The rearrangement joins TRBV7-2 to TRBJ2-1; tentative D call: TRBD2 (5 bases). Per germline, CDR1 SGHTA and CDR2 FQGNSA. V lost 1 base to trimming and J lost 7 bases, with 14 bases between them. This CDR3 has 15 amino acids.

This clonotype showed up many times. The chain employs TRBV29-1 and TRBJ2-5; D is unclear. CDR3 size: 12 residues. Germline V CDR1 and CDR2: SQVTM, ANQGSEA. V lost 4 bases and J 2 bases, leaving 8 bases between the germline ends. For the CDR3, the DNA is TGCAGCGTTGTTTCCGGTCAAGAGACCCAGTACTTC. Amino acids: CSVVSGQETQYF.

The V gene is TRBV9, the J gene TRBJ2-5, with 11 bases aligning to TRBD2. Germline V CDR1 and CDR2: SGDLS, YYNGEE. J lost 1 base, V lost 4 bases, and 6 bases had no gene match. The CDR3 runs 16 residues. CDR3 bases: TGTGCCAGCAGCACGCGACTAGCGGGACTCCAAGAGACCCAGTACTTC. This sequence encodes CASSTRLAGLQETQYF.

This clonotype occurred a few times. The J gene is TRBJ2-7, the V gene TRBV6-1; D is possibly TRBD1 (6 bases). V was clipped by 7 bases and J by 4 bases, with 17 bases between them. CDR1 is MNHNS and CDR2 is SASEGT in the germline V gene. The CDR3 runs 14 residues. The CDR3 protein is CASTRTKGQYEQYV. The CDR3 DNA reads TGTGCCAGCACCCGAACAAAAGGACAGTACGAGCAGTACGTC.

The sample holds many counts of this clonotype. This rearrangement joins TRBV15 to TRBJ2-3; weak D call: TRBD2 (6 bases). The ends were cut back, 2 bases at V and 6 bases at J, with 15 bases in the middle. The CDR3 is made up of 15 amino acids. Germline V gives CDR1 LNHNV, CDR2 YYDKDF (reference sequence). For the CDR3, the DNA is TGTGCCACCAGCAGACCGAGACTAGGTGGTGATACGCAGTATTTT. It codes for CATSRPRLGGDTQYF.

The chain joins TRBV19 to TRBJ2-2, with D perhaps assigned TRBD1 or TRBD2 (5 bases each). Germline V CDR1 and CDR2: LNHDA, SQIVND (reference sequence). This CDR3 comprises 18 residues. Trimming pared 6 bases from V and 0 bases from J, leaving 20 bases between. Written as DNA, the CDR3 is TGTGCCAGTAGCCTCCTTCGGGGCATCCCTGCGAACACCGGGGAGCTGTTTTTT. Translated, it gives CASSLLRGIPANTGELFF.

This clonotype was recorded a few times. Here the CDR3 reads CASSLDRAGSGNTIYF. DNA for the CDR3: TGTGCCAGCAGCTTAGACCGCGCAGGCTCTGGAAACACCATATATTTT. The V gene is TRBV7-6, the J gene TRBJ1-3; D is unclear. The CDR3 has 16 amino acids. The germline V gene encodes CDR1 SGHVS and CDR2 FNYEAQ. V lost 1 base and J 0 bases, leaving 10 bases between the germline ends. The whole variable domain, remainder taken from reference TRBV7-6 and TRBJ1-3, is GAGVSQSPRYKVTKRGQDVALRCDPISGHVSLYWYRQALGQGPEFLTYFNYEAQQDKSGLPNDRFSAERPEGSISTLTIQRTEQRDSAMYRCASSLDRAGSGNTIYFGEGSWLTVV.

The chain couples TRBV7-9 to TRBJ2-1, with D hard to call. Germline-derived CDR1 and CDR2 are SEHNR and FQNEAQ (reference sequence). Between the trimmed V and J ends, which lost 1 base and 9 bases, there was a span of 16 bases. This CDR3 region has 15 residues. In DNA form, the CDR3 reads TGTGCCAGCAGCTTAGGCTTAAAGTTGGGGTCTGAGCAGTTCTTC. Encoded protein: CASSLGLKLGSEQFF.

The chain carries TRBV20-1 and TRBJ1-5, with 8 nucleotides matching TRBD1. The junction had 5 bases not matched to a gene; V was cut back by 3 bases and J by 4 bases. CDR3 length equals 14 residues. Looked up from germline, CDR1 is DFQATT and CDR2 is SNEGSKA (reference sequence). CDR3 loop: CSASHGTGNQPQHF. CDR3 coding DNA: TGCAGTGCTAGTCATGGGACAGGTAATCAGCCCCAGCATTTT.

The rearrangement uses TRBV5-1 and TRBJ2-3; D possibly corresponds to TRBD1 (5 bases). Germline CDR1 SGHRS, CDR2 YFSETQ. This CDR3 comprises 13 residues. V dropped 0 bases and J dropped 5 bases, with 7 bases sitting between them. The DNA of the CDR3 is TGCGCCAGCAGCTTGGAGGGGTTAGATACGCAGTATTTT. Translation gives CASSLEGLDTQYF.

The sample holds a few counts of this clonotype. This CDR3 reads CSAVRNTEAFF. In DNA form, the CDR3 reads TGCAGTGCTGTAAGGAACACTGAAGCTTTCTTT. The J gene is TRBJ1-1, the V gene TRBV20-1; D is unclear. V lost 5 bases, J lost 1 base, and 5 bases lay in between. Germline CDR1 is DFQATT and CDR2 is SNEGSKA (reference sequence). This CDR3 is built from 11 residues.

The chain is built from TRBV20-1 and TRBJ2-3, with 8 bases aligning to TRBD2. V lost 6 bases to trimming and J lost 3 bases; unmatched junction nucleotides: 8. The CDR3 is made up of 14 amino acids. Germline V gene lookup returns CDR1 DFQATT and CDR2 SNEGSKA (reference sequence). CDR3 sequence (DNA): TGCAGTGCATGGGTAGCGGGGAGGACAGATACGCAGTATTTT. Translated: CSAWVAGRTDTQYF.

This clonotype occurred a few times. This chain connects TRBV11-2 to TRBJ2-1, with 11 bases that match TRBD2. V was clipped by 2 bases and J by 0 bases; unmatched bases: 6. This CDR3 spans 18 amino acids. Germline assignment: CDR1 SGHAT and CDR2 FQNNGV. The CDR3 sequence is CASSLWTSGQSSYNEQFF. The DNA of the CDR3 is TGTGCCAGCAGCTTATGGACTAGCGGGCAGAGCTCCTACAATGAGCAGTTCTTC.

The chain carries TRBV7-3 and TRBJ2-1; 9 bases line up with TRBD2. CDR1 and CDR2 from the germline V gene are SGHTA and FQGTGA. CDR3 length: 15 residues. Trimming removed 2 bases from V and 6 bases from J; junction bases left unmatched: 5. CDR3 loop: CASSLGGAGGNEQFF. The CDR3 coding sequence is TGTGCCAGCAGCTTAGGTGGAGCGGGGGGCAATGAGCAGTTCTTC. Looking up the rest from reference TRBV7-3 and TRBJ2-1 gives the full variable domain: GAGVSQTPSNKVTEKGKYVELRCDPISGHTALYWYRQSLGQGPEFLIYFQGTGAADDSGLPNDRFFAVRPEGSVSTLKIQRTERGDSAVYLCASSLGGAGGNEQFFGPGTRLTVL.